This section outlines one T cell receptor (beta chain) sequence together with its context. The antigen is undetermined. CDR3 length: 14 amino acids. Germline assignment: CDR1 SGDLS and CDR2 YYNGEE. The ends lost 5 bases at V and 4 bases at J; junction bases unmatched: 8. Sorted-subset replicate PCR reactions were performed with approximately 180 ng DNA, corresponding to roughly 27,000 T cell genomes. TCRdb's table, derived via immunoSEQ multiplex PCR, lists solely in-frame clones and lacks some. The sample lists 2,500,000 or so clones, around 90% occurring once. This entry is derived from a study of shared clonotypes between healthy human individuals. At the level of the study: Three plates were used per donor for CD4 naive, three for CD4 memory, two for CD8 naive and one for CD8 memory. Study findings and constraints: Larger estimated richness was generally recorded for naive subsets relative to memory subsets. About 5% of naive CD4 clonotypes were shared across four donors.

J is TRBJ1-2 and V is TRBV9, with 7 nucleotides matching TRBD1. Sequencing input: naive CD4+ T cells from PBMCs. Subset described: CD45RA+ positively selected. This sequence was found in a man between 18 and 29 years old in good health. Some clones in this sample may be carry-over from other donors' samples. The CDR3 protein is CASSATGSSYGYTF. As DNA, the CDR3 is TGTGCCAGCAGTGCGACAGGGAGCTCCTATGGCTACACCTTC.